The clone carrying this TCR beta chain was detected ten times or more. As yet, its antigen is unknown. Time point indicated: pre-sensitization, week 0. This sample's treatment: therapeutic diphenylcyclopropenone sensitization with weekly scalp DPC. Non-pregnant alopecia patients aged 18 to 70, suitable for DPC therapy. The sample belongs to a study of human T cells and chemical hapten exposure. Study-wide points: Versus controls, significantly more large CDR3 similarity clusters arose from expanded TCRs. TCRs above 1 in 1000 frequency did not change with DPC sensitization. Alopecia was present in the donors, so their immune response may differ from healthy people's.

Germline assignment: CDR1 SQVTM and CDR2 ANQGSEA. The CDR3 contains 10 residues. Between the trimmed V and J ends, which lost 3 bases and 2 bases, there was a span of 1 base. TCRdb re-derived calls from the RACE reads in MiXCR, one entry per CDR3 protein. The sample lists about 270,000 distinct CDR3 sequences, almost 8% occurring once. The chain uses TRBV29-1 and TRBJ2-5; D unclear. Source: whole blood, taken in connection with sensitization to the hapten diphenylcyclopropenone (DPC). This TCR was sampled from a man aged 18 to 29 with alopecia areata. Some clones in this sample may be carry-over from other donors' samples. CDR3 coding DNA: TGCAGCGTTGAGCAAGAGACCCAGTACTTC. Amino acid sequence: CSVEQETQYF.